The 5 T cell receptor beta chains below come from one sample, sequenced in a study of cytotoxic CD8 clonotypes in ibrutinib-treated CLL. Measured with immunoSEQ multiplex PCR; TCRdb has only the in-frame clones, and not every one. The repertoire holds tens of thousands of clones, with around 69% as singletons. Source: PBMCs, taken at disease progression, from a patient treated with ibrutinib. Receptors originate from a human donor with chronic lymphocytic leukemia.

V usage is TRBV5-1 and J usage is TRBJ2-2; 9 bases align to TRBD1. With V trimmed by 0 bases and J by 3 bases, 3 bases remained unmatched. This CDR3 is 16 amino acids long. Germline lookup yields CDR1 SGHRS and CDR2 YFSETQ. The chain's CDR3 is CASSLEWDRDTGELFF. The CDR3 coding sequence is TGCGCCAGCAGCTTGGAGTGGGACAGGGACACCGGGGAGCTGTTTTTT.

The CDR3 DNA is TGTGCCAGCAGCCAAGAGGCGTCAACCTCTGGAAACACCATATATTTT. This translates into CASSQEASTSGNTIYF. The chain links TRBV4-2 to TRBJ1-3; D remains unclear. The CDR3 is 16 amino acids. Germline V lookup: CDR1 LGHNA, CDR2 YNFKEQ. The V and J ends lost 0 bases and 0 bases respectively, with 9 bases between them.

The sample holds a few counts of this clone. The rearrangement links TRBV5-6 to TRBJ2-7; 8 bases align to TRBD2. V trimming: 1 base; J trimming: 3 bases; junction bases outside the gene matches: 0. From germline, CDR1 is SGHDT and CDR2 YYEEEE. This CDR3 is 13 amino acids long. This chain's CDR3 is CASSLSGGYEQYF. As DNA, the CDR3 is TGTGCCAGCAGCTTGAGCGGGGGCTACGAGCAGTACTTC.

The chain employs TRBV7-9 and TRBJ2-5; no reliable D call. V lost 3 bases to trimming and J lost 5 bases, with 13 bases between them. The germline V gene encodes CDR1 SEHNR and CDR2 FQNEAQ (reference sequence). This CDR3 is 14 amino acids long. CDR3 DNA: TGTGCCAGCAGCTTCGCGGACCCTCTGGAGACCCAGTACTTC. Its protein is CASSFADPLETQYF.

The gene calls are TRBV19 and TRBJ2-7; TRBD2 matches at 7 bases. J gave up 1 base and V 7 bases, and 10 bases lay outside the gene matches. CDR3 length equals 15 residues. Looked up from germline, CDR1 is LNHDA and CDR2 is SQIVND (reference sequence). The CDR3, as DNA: TGTGCCAGTAAGTCCGGGGGGACGACATCCTACGAGCAGTACTTC. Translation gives CASKSGGTTSYEQYF. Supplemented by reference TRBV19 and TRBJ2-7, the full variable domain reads DGGITQSPKYLFRKEGQNVTLSCEQNLNHDAMYWYRQDPGQGLRLIYYSQIVNDFQKGDIAEGYSVSREKKESFPLTVTSAQKNPTAFYLCASKSGGTTSYEQYFGPGTRLTVT.